These 5 T cell receptor beta chains share one sample of origin, sequenced in a study of T cell clusters in autoimmune cytopenias. One tube held mixed TRB-A and TRB-B primer pools for touch-down PCR. TCRdb derives one entry per CDR3 protein from the multiplex PCR reads, leaving out DNA. The sample has some 4,900 distinct CDR3 sequences. About 37,500 genome equivalents of blood DNA were amplified for TRB. These data were likewise used in another study, on T cell repertoires in aging, cancer and after chemotherapy.

The specimen was peripheral blood. These receptors all stem from a human donor with chronic lymphocytic leukemia. The donor label of this sample is uncertain.

The J gene is TRBJ1-5, the V gene TRBV5-5; as DNA is missing, the TRBD1 call by TCRdb cannot be tested. Germline V gives CDR1 SGHKS, CDR2 YYEKEE (reference sequence). The length of the CDR3 is 14 residues. The CDR3 loop reads CASSLGMGGQPQHF.

V gene TRBV6-1 combines with J gene TRBJ1-4. The CDR3 covers 15 residues. Germline assignment: CDR1 MNHNS and CDR2 SASEGT. The chain's CDR3 is CASSETVAANEKLFF.

In terms of frequency, this clonotype is medium-sized (0.01 to 0.1%). The chain uses TRBV6-5 and TRBJ2-3; TCRdb designates TRBD1, a call that cannot be tested without DNA. Germline loops: CDR1 MNHEY, CDR2 SVGAGI. CDR3 length: 15 residues. The CDR3 here is CASSFSGTDTDTQYF.

This rearrangement joins TRBV18 to TRBJ1-1; as DNA is missing, the TRBD1 call by TCRdb cannot be tested. Germline CDR1 reads KGHSH; CDR2 reads LQKENI. The CDR3 is 16 amino acids. CDR3 amino acids: CASSPLVLGETTEAFF.

This sequence joins TRBV6-2 or TRBV6-3 and TRBJ1-5; the TCRdb call, TRBD1, lacks DNA for checking. This CDR3 contains 14 residues. The germline gives CDR1 MNHEY, CDR2 SVGEGT. CDR3 sequence reads: CASSSGSRGKPQHF.